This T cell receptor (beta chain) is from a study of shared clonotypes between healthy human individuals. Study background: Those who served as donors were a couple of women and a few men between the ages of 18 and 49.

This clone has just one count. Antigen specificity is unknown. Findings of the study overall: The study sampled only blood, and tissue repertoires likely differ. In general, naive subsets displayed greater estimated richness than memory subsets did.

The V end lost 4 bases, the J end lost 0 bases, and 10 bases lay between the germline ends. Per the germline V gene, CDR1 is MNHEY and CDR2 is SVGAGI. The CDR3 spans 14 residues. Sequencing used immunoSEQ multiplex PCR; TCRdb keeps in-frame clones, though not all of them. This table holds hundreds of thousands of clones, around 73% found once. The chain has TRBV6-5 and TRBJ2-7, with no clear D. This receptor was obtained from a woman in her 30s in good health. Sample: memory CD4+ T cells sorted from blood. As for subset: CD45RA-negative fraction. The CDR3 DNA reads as TGTGCCAGCAGTTTTATGGGCCGCTCCTACGAGCAGTACTTC. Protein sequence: CASSFMGRSYEQYF.